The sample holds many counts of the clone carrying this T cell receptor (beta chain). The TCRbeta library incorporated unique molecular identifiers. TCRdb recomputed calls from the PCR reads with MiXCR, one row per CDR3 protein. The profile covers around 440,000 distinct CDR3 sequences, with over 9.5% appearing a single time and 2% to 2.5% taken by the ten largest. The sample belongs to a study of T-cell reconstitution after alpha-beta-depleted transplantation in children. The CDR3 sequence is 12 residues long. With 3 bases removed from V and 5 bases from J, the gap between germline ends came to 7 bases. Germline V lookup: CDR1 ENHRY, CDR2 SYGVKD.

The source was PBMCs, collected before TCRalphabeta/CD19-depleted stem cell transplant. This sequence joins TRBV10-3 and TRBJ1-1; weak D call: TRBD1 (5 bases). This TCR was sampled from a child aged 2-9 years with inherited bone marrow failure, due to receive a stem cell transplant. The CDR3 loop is CAISDGGTEAFF. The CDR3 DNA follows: TGTGCCATCAGTGACGGGGGAACTGAAGCTTTCTTT.